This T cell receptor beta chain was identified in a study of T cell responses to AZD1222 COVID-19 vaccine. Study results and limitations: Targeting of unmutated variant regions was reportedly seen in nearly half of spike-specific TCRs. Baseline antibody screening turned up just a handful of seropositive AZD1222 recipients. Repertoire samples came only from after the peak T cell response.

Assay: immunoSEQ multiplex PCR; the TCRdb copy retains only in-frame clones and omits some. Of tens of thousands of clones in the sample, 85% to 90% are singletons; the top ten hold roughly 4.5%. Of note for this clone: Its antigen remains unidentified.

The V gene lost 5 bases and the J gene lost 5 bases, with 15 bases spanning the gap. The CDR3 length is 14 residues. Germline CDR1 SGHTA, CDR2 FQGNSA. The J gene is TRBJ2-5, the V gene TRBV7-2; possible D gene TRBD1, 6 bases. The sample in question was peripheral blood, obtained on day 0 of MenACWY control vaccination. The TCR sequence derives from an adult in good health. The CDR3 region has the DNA TGTGCCAGCAGCATTAGTTCAGGGGCGGAGACCCAGTACTTC. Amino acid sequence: CASSISSGAETQYF.